This is a list of T cell receptor beta chains from one sample in a study of T cell repertoires in Merkel cell carcinoma. Libraries were prepared by immunoSEQ multiplex PCR; TCRdb keeps only in-frame clonotypes and omits some of them. The sample yields 11,000 to 15,000 clones, 76% seen once. The sample was tumor tissue. These receptors all stem from an adult with Merkel cell carcinoma. The CDR3 runs from the conserved cysteine through the conserved F or W. A D gene is named only where the DNA matches it firmly. Where a row states a size, it is once, few, many or the class of an expanded clone; other rows omit it.

NA	NA	TRBJ1-1	TRBV19	CASSNLGREIFSTRDTEAFF	TGTGCCAGTAGTAATTTAGGCAGGGAGATCTTTTCCACCCGAGACACTGAAGCTTTCTTT
NA	TRBD1	TRBJ1-4	TRBV7-9	CASSPRQGGNEKLFF	TGTGCCAGCAGCCCCAGACAGGGTGGGAATGAAAAACTGTTTTTT
NA	NA	TRBJ1-2	TRBV2	CASSDYGYTF	TGTGCCAGCAGTGATTATGGCTACACCTTC
NA	NA	TRBJ2-6	TRBV4-1	CASSQAGDGANVLTF	TGCGCCAGCAGCCAAGCAGGGGATGGGGCCAACGTCCTGACTTTC
once	NA	TRBJ2-5	TRBV5-6	CASSLVGQTETQYF	TGTGCCAGCAGCTTGGTCGGACAGACAGAGACCCAGTACTTC
few	NA	TRBJ2-1	TRBV21-1	CASSKAWANEQFF	TGTGCCAGCAGCAAAGCTTGGGCCAATGAGCAGTTCTTC
once	NA	TRBJ1-2	TRBV20-1	CSASVRFGGSGYTF	TGCAGTGCTAGTGTTAGGTTCGGGGGATCTGGCTACACCTTC
medium-sized	NA	TRBJ2-1	TRBV9	CASSVGAGLNNEQFF	TGTGCCAGCAGCGTAGGGGCGGGGTTAAACAATGAGCAGTTCTTC
NA	NA	TRBJ1-5	TRBV18	CASSPQQGQPQHF	TGTGCCAGCTCACCGCAACAGGGTCAGCCCCAGCATTTT
NA	NA	TRBJ1-3	TRBV9	CASSVAAQSGSGNTIYF	TGTGCCAGCAGCGTAGCTGCGCAGTCCGGCTCTGGAAACACCATATATTTT
NA	TRBD1	TRBJ1-6	TRBV3-1/TRBV3-2	CASSRRDSINSPLHF	TGTGCCAGCAGCCGGAGGGACAGCATAAATTCACCCCTCCACTTT
NA	NA	TRBJ2-5	TRBV7-2	CASSYTGETQYF	TGTGCCAGCAGTTATACTGGGGAGACCCAGTACTTC
few	TRBD2	TRBJ2-3	TRBV4-1	CASSQDRGGVTDTQYF	TGCGCCAGCAGCCAAGATCGGGGGGGTGTGACAGATACGCAGTATTTT
NA	NA	TRBJ2-1	TRBV18	CASSLGQLGAGNYNEQFF	TGTGCCAGCTCTCTTGGCCAACTCGGCGCAGGAAATTACAATGAGCAGTTCTTC
few	TRBD1	TRBJ1-1	TRBV3-1/TRBV3-2	CASSQPVTGGTTEAFF	TGTGCCAGCAGCCAACCCGTGACAGGGGGGACCACTGAAGCTTTCTTT
NA	NA	TRBJ2-7	TRBV2	CASSEAQQYEQYF	TGTGCCAGCAGTGAAGCGCAACAATACGAGCAGTACTTC
NA	TRBD1	TRBJ1-2	TRBV10-2	CASSRTGEYGYTF	TGCGCCAGCAGTCGGACAGGGGAATATGGCTACACCTTC
NA	NA	TRBJ1-4	TRBV4-3	CASSQDHWGGVVLFF	TGCGCCAGCAGCCAAGATCATTGGGGTGGGGTGGTACTGTTTTTT
NA	NA	TRBJ1-5	TRBV4-1	CASSPREVLNQPQHF	TGCGCCAGCAGCCCCCGTGAGGTTCTCAATCAGCCCCAGCATTTT
NA	NA	TRBJ2-2	TRBV7-8	CASSLREVGTGELFF	TGTGCCAGCAGCTTGCGAGAAGTGGGCACCGGGGAGCTGTTTTTT
NA	NA	TRBJ2-3	TRBV30	CAWSVGTSTDTQYF	TGTGCCTGGAGTGTCGGGACTTCCACAGATACGCAGTATTTT
few	NA	TRBJ1-1	TRBV10-3	CAISFANTEAFF	TGTGCCATCAGTTTCGCCAACACTGAAGCTTTCTTT
few	NA	TRBJ1-2	TRBV11-3	CASSLWGHDGYTF	TGTGCCAGCAGCTTATGGGGGCATGATGGCTACACCTTC
NA	NA	TRBJ1-1	TRBV6-5	CALSDEGRSEAFF	TGTGCCTTAAGTGATGAGGGTCGATCTGAAGCTTTCTTT
few	NA	TRBJ2-4	TRBV2	CASRPTGTWDIQYF	TGTGCCAGCAGACCGACAGGAACCTGGGACATTCAGTACTTC
few	NA	TRBJ1-2	TRBV28	CASSLLTGDSYGYTF	TGTGCCAGCAGTTTATTAACAGGCGACAGCTATGGCTACACCTTC
NA	NA	TRBJ2-3	TRBV12-5	CASGWGTDTDTQYF	TGTGCTAGTGGTTGGGGGACTGACACAGATACGCAGTATTTT
NA	NA	TRBJ1-1	TRBV6-2/TRBV6-3	CASSYTTGYTEAFF	TGTGCCAGCAGTTACACCACTGGGTACACTGAAGCTTTCTTT
NA	NA	TRBJ2-1	TRBV7-2	CASSLDGRPGNEQFF	TGTGCCAGCAGCTTAGACGGGAGACCGGGGAATGAGCAGTTCTTC